This TCR beta chain was documented in a study of cytomegalovirus exposure and HLA in healthy donors. As concerns this clone: Its antigen remains unknown.

Study-wide points: Cytomegalovirus association was listed for around 170 TCR beta chains. Segments of the TCR beta V type were, in most cases, productive about 90% or about 30% of the time in an earlier analysis.

Donors counted as nominally healthy when sampled, yet unrecorded immune exposures were likely. PCR involved 60 Vbeta and 13 Jbeta primers. Sequenced by immunoSEQ multiplex PCR; TCRdb stores in-frame clones only, minus some. The table records about 87,000 clones, 70% to 85% of them present only once. Per germline, CDR1 SGHRS and CDR2 YFSETQ. The V gene end was trimmed by 4 bases and the J gene end by 1 base; junction bases not matched to a gene: 4. This CDR3 is built from 15 residues. The chain joins TRBV5-1 to TRBJ2-7; 11 bases are shared with TRBD2. This TCR was sampled from a young man in good health and CMV-seropositive. The sequenced material came from PBMCs. The CDR3: CASSRGLAVSYEQYF. The CDR3 coding sequence is TGCGCCAGCAGCAGGGGACTAGCGGTTTCCTACGAGCAGTACTTC.